One and the same sample provided the 14 T cell receptor beta chains below, sequenced in a study of graft-versus-host responses after intestinal transplantation. Sequencing was performed with immunoSEQ multiplex PCR; in TCRdb, only in-frame clones are kept and a portion is missing. The table includes 85,000 to 90,000 clones, approximately 90% detected once. Antigens for these TCRs are unknown. This specimen was unstimulated CD4+ T cells sorted from spleen or lymph node cells, taken before transplant. The receptors originated from a human donor who was the organ donor for an intestinal transplant.

The rearrangement links TRBV25-1 to TRBJ2-6; D not certain. Germline CDR1 and CDR2: MGHDK and SYGVNS. V lost 1 base, J lost 0 bases, and 4 bases lay in between. The CDR3 spans 15 residues. This CDR3 reads CASSEWASGANVLTF. Here the CDR3 DNA reads TGTGCCAGCAGTGAATGGGCCTCTGGGGCCAACGTCCTGACTTTC.

The V call is TRBV6-1, the J call TRBJ1-4; 7 bases agree with TRBD1. In germline, CDR1 is MNHNS, CDR2 SASEGT. Trimming removed 3 bases from V and 0 bases from J; junction bases left unmatched: 1. The CDR3 contains 15 residues. CDR3 in DNA: TGTGCCAGCAGTGAGAGGGGGCCAACTAATGAAAAACTGTTTTTT. Protein product: CASSERGPTNEKLFF.

The V gene is TRBV7-3, the J gene TRBJ2-1, with TRBD2 matching over 9 bases. Germline-derived CDR1 and CDR2 are SGHTA and FQGTGA. CDR3 length equals 16 residues. The junction had 5 bases not matched to a gene; V was cut back by 1 base and J by 4 bases. The CDR3 spells CASSLRPSGVYNEQFF. The CDR3 DNA follows: TGTGCCAGCAGCTTAAGACCTAGCGGGGTTTACAATGAGCAGTTCTTC.

J is TRBJ1-5 and V is TRBV28, with D possibly being TRBD1 (5 bases). Looked up from germline, CDR1 is MDHEN and CDR2 is SYDVKM. The ends were cut back, 3 bases at V and 7 bases at J, with 7 bases in the middle. The CDR3 has 12 amino acids. This chain's CDR3 is CASSLDNQPQHF. The CDR3 DNA reads TGTGCCAGCAGTTTGGACAACCAGCCCCAGCATTTT.

This clone was detected only a few times. V usage is TRBV7-2 and J usage is TRBJ2-5; no reliable D call. CDR3 size: 15 residues. V was clipped by 3 bases and J by 2 bases, with 13 bases between them. Looked up from germline, CDR1 is SGHTA and CDR2 is FQGNSA. CDR3 DNA: TGTGCCAGCAGCTTCGGTTCTAGTTGGCAAGAGACCCAGTACTTC. It specifies CASSFGSSWQETQYF. Supplemented by reference TRBV7-2 and TRBJ2-5, the full variable domain reads GAGVSQSPSNKVTEKGKDVELRCDPISGHTALYWYRQSLGQGLEFLIYFQGNSAPDKSGLPSDRFSAERTGGSVSTLTIQRTQQEDSAVYLCASSFGSSWQETQYFGPGTRLLVL.

This clone was counted once. The V and J genes are TRBV29-1 and TRBJ2-7; no clear D. The length of the CDR3 is 12 residues. The germline V gene encodes CDR1 SQVTM and CDR2 ANQGSEA. V gave up 4 bases and J gave up 0 bases, with 7 bases separating them. The CDR3 sequence is CSVVVHSYEQYF. The CDR3 DNA reads as TGCAGCGTTGTTGTACACTCCTACGAGCAGTACTTC.

This clone came up a few times. This rearrangement joins TRBV4-1 to TRBJ1-2; weak D call: TRBD1 (5 bases). This CDR3 has 14 amino acids. The V gene lost 2 bases and the J gene lost 4 bases, with 11 bases spanning the gap. CDR1 and CDR2 (germline): MGHRA, YSYEKL. The CDR3 DNA reads TGCGCCAGCAGCCAAAACCAGGGCCCCTATGGCTACACCTTC. Protein sequence: CASSQNQGPYGYTF.

The chain joins TRBV5-6 to TRBJ1-3, with D perhaps TRBD1 (6 bases). V was pared by 3 bases and J by 0 bases, with 13 bases between. CDR1 and CDR2 from the germline V gene are SGHDT and YYEEEE. The CDR3 loop spans 16 amino acids. The CDR3 nucleotides read TGTGCCAGCAGCTATCGACAGGCCTTCTCTGGAAACACCATATATTTT. As protein: CASSYRQAFSGNTIYF.

This chain uses TRBV19 with TRBJ2-7, with TRBD2 matching 13 bases. The germline CDR1 and CDR2 sequences are LNHDA and SQIVND (reference sequence). The CDR3 runs 18 residues. Losses at the gene ends were 6 bases for V and 3 bases for J; bases not matched to a gene: 14. The CDR3 region has the DNA TGTGCCAGTAGCCGGGACAAGACGGGGACTAGCGGGAACTACGAGCAGTACTTC. Amino acid sequence: CASSRDKTGTSGNYEQYF.

The chain combines TRBV5-1 with TRBJ2-3; D is unclear. The V end was cut by 4 bases, the J end by 3 bases, with 9 bases between. Germline V gene data show CDR1 as SGHRS and CDR2 as YFSETQ. The CDR3 is made up of 13 amino acids. CDR3 DNA sequence: TGCGCCAGCAGCCCCATCCGGACAGATACGCAGTATTTT. Its translation: CASSPIRTDTQYF.

A single count supports this clone. The rearrangement uses TRBV19 and TRBJ1-1, with D tentatively TRBD1 (6 bases). Germline V gene data show CDR1 as LNHDA and CDR2 as SQIVND (reference sequence). The length of the CDR3 is 13 residues. Trimming pared 6 bases from V and 4 bases from J, leaving 12 bases between. This CDR3 is CASRGQGTTEAFF. DNA of the CDR3: TGTGCCAGTAGGGGACAAGGGACCACTGAAGCTTTCTTT.

The chain has TRBV27 and TRBJ2-7; 7 bases match TRBD2. Germline loops: CDR1 MNHEY, CDR2 SMNVEV (reference sequence). V lost 0 bases and J lost 4; bases outside the gene matches: 9. The length of the CDR3 is 16 residues. The CDR3 nucleotides are TGTGCCAGCAGTTTATCTTTCGGGGGAGGGCTTTACGAGCAGTACTTC. Residues: CASSLSFGGGLYEQYF.

The J gene is TRBJ2-3, the V gene TRBV5-1, with D hard to call. This CDR3 spans 16 amino acids. Per the germline V gene, CDR1 is SGHRS and CDR2 is YFSETQ. V was clipped by 0 bases and J by 4 bases, with 15 bases between them. CDR3 amino acids: CASSLGLMSRADTQYF. CDR3 sequence (DNA): TGCGCCAGCAGCTTGGGCCTAATGAGTCGGGCAGATACGCAGTATTTT.

The V call is TRBV5-1, the J call TRBJ2-3; TRBD1 might be the D (5 bases). Trimming removed 4 bases at V and 4 bases at J, with 16 bases between. CDR1 and CDR2 from the germline V gene are SGHRS and YFSETQ. This CDR3 contains 15 residues. The CDR3 DNA reads as TGCGCCAGCAGCGCGCTTGGAAGGGGCGCAGATACGCAGTATTTT. Encoded protein: CASSALGRGADTQYF.